The TCR beta chain under discussion was sequenced for a study of blood T cell repertoires in COVID-19. Study summary: The United States, Italy and Spain were the sources of the acute and convalescent COVID-19 samples. PBMCs, B-cell-depleted T cells, or T cells provided the cDNA or gDNA that made up the material.

In the original workflow: Scientists estimated how many nucleated cells there were by amplifying reference gene primers. This table comes from immunoSEQ multiplex PCR, and its TCRdb copy is limited to in-frame clones, with some not included. Clone size and V and J calls were adopted from that table, with D and trimming inferred from the DNA. The sample yields just under 75,000 clones, 65% to 85% seen once. Sequencing input: peripheral blood. This clonotype originated in an elderly man with active or convalescent COVID-19.

The DNA of the CDR3 is TGTGCCAGCAGCCAGGGACTAGCGGGGGTCCGTTGGCAAGAGACCCAGTACTTC. Encoded protein: CASSQGLAGVRWQETQYF. V is TRBV3-1 (or the pseudogene TRBV3-2) and J is TRBJ2-5; 14 bases align to TRBD2. Germline V gives CDR1 LGHDT, CDR2 YNNKEL (reference sequence). V lost 3 bases and J lost 2; bases outside the gene matches: 8. The CDR3 length is 18 residues.